A single sample gave rise to the 7 T cell receptor beta chains below, sequenced in a study of shared clonotypes between healthy human individuals. Clones were sequenced by immunoSEQ multiplex PCR, and TCRdb holds only the in-frame ones, with some missing. The sample lists some 2,000,000 clones; over 85% were seen once. The sample was naive CD4+ T cells sorted from blood. Subset noted: CD45RA+ positively selected. Receptors were obtained from a man aged 18-30 years in good health.

The chain employs TRBV6-6 and TRBJ2-5, with D unresolved. The CDR3 length is 14 residues. Germline CDR1 is MNHNY and CDR2 is SVGAGI (reference sequence). V was pared by 1 base and J by 1 base, with 7 bases between. CDR3 amino acids: CASSYLRSQETQYF. The DNA of the CDR3 is TGTGCCAGCAGTTACTTACGCTCCCAAGAGACCCAGTACTTC.

The chain couples TRBV7-9 to TRBJ2-3; D gene unclear. Trimming cost V 4 bases and J 2 bases, with 10 bases left between them. This CDR3 has 14 amino acids. Germline V lookup: CDR1 SEHNR, CDR2 FQNEAQ (reference sequence). CDR3 sequence: CASSSQTYTDTQYF. DNA of the CDR3: TGTGCCAGCAGCTCACAGACTTACACAGATACGCAGTATTTT.

V and J are TRBV4-1 and TRBJ1-4; D gene ambiguous. V was pared by 4 bases and J by 11 bases, with 17 bases between. This CDR3 has 14 amino acids. Germline V CDR1 and CDR2: MGHRA, YSYEKL. The CDR3 bases are TGCGCCAGCAGCCCTCAAGGGATGGGGTTGAAACTGTTTTTT. This gives the protein CASSPQGMGLKLFF.

J is TRBJ2-3 and V is TRBV6-1; D could derive from TRBD1 or TRBD2 (5 bases each). Trimming removed 2 bases from V and 0 bases from J, with 9 bases in between. Germline values: CDR1 MNHNS, CDR2 SASEGT. This CDR3 comprises 15 residues. In nucleotides, the CDR3 is TGTGCCAGCAGTGAATGGGGCGGGAGCACAGATACGCAGTATTTT. As protein: CASSEWGGSTDTQYF.

The J gene is TRBJ1-4, the V gene TRBV2; 7 bases line up with TRBD1. This CDR3 comprises 16 residues. The J segment lost 3 bases and the V segment lost 5 bases, leaving 9 bases of the junction unmatched. Germline lookup yields CDR1 SNHLY and CDR2 FYNNEI. CDR3 sequence: CASSLTDRAPNEKLFF. CDR3 in DNA: TGTGCCAGCAGTCTAACCGACAGGGCGCCTAATGAAAAACTGTTTTTT.

Remarks on this clone: At one boundary the junction diverges from the germline segment, which might be a read error. The chain employs TRBV19 and TRBJ1-2, with D tentatively TRBD1 (5 bases). Germline V CDR1 and CDR2: LNHDA, SQIVND (reference sequence). The CDR3 runs to 14 residues. CDR3 amino acids: CASSIGRGGQGHSF. CDR3 bases: TGTGCCAGTAGTATCGGTAGAGGAGGCCAGGGCCATTCCTTC.

This rearrangement joins TRBV7-2 to TRBJ2-1, with 9 bases aligning to TRBD1. This CDR3 has 15 residues. J lost 9 bases, V lost 2 bases, and 8 bases had no gene match. Germline CDR1 reads SGHTA; CDR2 reads FQGNSA. In DNA, the CDR3 is TGTGCCAGCAGCTTACGAGGACAGGGGAATGGTGAGCAGTTCTTC. This codes for CASSLRGQGNGEQFF.